The next 4 T cell receptor beta chains were all read from a single sample in a study of early T cells in non-severe SARS-CoV-2 infection. Using its own MiXCR run on the 5' RACE reads, TCRdb lists one record per CDR3 protein. The sample consists of more than 50,000 distinct CDR3 sequences, over 8% of them appearing once. The sample consisted of whole blood. The receptors shown here come from an adult who was a healthcare worker with PCR-confirmed SARS-CoV-2 infection or an uninfected control (not recorded which).

This rearrangement joins TRBV5-1 to TRBJ1-6; D ambiguous. CDR1 is SGHRS and CDR2 is YFSETQ in the germline V gene. V lost 5 bases and J 3 bases, leaving 18 bases between the germline ends. The CDR3 is 17 amino acids. CDR3 amino acids: CASSLLSPGNYNSPLHF. In DNA form, the CDR3 reads TGCGCCAGCAGTCTTCTATCGCCGGGGAACTATAATTCACCCCTCCACTTT. Using reference TRBV5-1 and TRBJ1-6 for the parts outside the CDR3, the full variable domain is KAGVTQTPRYLIKTRGQQVTLSCSPISGHRSVSWYQQTPGQGLQFLFEYFSETQRNKGNFPGRFSGRQFSNSRSEMNVSTLELGDSALYLCASSLLSPGNYNSPLHFGNGTRLTVT.

This clonotype was counted many times. The chain has TRBV4-2 and TRBJ1-6; D is unclear. V lost 0 bases to trimming and J lost 0 bases, with 12 bases between them. Germline V CDR1 and CDR2: LGHNA, YNFKEQ. The CDR3 totals 18 residues. The CDR3 loop reads CASSQDLDTSSYNSPLHF. In DNA, the CDR3 is TGTGCCAGCAGCCAAGATTTGGATACTAGCTCCTATAATTCACCCCTCCACTTT.

In its sample, this clonotype was seen many times. The rearrangement links TRBV5-1 to TRBJ1-1, with a weak D call TRBD1 (5 bases). V lost 4 bases and J 6 bases, leaving 13 bases between the germline ends. The V gene's germline CDR1 is SGHRS and CDR2 YFSETQ. The CDR3 length is 13 residues. The CDR3: CASSGGGRAEAFF. CDR3 bases: TGCGCCAGCAGCGGCGGGGGTAGGGCTGAAGCTTTCTTT.

Ten or more counts support this clonotype. J is TRBJ2-1 and V is TRBV6-1; D is ambiguous. V shed 2 bases and J shed 6 bases, with 8 bases lying between them. The CDR3 has 13 residues. Germline values: CDR1 MNHNS, CDR2 SASEGT. CDR3 DNA: TGTGCCAGCAGTGAACTGAGGTTCAATGAGCAGTTCTTC. It yields the protein CASSELRFNEQFF.